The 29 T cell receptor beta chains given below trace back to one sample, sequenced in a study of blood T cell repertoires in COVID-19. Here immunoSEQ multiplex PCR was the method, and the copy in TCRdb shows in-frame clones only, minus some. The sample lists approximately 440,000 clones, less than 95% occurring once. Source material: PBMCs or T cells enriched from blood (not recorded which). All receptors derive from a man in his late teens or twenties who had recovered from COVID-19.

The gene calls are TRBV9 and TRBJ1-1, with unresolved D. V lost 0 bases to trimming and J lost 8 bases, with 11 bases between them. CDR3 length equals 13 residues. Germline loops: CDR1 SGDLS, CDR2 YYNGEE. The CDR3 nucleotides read TGTGCCAGCAGCGTAGCTGAGGGCATAGAAGCTTTCTTT. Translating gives CASSVAEGIEAFF.

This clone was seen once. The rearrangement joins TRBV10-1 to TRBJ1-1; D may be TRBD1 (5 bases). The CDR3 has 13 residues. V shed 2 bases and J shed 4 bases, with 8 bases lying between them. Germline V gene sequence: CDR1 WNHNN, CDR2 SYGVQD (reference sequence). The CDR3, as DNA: TGCGCCAGCAGTGAGCAGGGTACCACTGAAGCTTTCTTT. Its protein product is CASSEQGTTEAFF.

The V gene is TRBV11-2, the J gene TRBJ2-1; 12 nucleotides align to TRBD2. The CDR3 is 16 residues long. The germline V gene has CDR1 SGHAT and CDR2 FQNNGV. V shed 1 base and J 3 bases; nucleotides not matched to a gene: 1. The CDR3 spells CASSLGTSGVYNEQFF. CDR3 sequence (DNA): TGTGCCAGCAGCTTAGGGACTAGCGGGGTCTACAATGAGCAGTTCTTC.

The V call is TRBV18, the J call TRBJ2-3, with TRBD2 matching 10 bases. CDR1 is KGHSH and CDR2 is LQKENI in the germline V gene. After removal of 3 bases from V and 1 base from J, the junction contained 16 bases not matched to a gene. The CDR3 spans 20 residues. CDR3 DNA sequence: TGTGCCAGCTCACCCACCCATACTAGCGGGGTGTGGTCGGGCACAGATACGCAGTATTTT. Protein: CASSPTHTSGVWSGTDTQYF.

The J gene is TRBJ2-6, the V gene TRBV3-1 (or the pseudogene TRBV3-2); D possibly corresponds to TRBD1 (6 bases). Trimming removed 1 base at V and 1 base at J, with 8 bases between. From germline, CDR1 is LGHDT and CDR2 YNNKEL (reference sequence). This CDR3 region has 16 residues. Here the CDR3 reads CASSQGGGSGANVLTF. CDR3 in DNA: TGTGCCAGCAGCCAAGGAGGGGGATCTGGGGCCAACGTCCTGACTTTC.

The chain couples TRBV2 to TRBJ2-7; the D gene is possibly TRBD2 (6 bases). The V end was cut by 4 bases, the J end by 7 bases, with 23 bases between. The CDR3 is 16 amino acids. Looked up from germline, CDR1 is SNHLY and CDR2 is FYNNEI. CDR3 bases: TGTGCCAGCAGTGGATACGGGACTGTCCCCCGGAGGGAGCAGTACTTC. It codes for CASSGYGTVPRREQYF.

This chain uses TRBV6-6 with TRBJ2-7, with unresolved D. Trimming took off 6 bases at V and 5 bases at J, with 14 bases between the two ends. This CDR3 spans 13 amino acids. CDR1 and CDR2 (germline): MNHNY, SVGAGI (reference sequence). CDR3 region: CASSPSVVDEQYF. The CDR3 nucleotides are TGTGCCAGCAGCCCGTCGGTCGTCGACGAGCAGTACTTC.

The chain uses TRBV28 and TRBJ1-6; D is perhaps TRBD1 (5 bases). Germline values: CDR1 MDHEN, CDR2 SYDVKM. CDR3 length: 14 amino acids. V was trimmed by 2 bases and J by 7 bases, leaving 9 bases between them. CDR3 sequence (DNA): TGTGCCAGCAGTTTAGGGCGGGGGAATTCACCCCTCCACTTT. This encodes CASSLGRGNSPLHF.

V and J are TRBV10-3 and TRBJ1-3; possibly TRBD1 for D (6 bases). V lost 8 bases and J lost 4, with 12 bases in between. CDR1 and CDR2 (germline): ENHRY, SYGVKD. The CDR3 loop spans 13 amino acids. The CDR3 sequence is CAICRDTGNTIYF. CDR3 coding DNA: TGTGCCATCTGCCGGGACACGGGAAACACCATATATTTT.

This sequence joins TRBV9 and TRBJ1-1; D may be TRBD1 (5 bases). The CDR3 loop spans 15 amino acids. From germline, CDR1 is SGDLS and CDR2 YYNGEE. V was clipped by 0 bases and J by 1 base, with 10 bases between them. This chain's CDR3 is CASSVEGRANTEAFF. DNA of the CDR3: TGTGCCAGCAGCGTAGAGGGCAGGGCGAACACTGAAGCTTTCTTT.

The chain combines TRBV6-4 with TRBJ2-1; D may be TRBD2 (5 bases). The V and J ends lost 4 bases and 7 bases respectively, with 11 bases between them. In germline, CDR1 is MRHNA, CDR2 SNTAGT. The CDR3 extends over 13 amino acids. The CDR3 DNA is TGTGCCAGCAGTGTTCTAGCCCAAAATGAGCAGTTCTTC. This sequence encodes CASSVLAQNEQFF.

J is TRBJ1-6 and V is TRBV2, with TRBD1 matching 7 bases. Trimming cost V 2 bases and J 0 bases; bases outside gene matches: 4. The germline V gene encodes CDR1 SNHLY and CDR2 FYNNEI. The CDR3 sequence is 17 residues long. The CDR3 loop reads CASSETGVTSYNSPLHF. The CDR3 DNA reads TGTGCCAGCAGTGAAACAGGGGTGACCTCCTATAATTCACCCCTCCACTTT.

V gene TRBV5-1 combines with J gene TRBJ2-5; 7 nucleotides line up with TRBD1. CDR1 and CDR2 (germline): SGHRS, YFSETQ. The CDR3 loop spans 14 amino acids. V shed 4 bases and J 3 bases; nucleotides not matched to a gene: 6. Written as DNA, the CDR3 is TGCGCCAGCAGCAGGGGGCACAGGGAAGAGACCCAGTACTTC. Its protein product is CASSRGHREETQYF.

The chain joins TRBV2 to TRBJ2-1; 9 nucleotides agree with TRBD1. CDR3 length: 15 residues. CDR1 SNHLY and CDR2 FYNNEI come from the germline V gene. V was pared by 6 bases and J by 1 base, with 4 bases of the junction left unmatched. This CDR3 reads CASRGTGQSYNEQFF. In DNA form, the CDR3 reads TGTGCCAGCAGGGGGACAGGGCAGTCCTACAATGAGCAGTTCTTC.

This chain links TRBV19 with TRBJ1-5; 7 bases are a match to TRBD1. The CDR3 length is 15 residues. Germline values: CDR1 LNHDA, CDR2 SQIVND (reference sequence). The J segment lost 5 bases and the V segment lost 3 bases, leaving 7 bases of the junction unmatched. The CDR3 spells CASSIRTGVYQPQHF. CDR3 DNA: TGTGCCAGTAGTATCCGGACAGGAGTTTATCAGCCCCAGCATTTT.

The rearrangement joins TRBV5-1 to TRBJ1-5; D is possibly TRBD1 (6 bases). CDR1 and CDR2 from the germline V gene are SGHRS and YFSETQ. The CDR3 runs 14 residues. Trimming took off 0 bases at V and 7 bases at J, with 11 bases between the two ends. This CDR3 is CASSLGLGGQPQHF. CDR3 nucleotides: TGCGCCAGCAGCTTGGGTCTAGGGGGACAGCCCCAGCATTTT.

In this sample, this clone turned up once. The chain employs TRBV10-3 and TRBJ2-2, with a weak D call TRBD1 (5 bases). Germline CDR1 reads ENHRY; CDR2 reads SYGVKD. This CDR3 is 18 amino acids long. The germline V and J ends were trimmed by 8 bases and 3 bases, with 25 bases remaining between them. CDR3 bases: TGTGCCATCGGGGCAAATAGAGGAGCTACAACATACACCGGGGAGCTGTTTTTT. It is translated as CAIGANRGATTYTGELFF.

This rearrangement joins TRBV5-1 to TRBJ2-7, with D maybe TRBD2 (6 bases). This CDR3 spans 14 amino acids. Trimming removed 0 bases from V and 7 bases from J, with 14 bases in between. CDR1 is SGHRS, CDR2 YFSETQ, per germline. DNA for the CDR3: TGCGCCAGCAGCTTGGATCGAGCGGGTAGGGAGCAGTACTTC. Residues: CASSLDRAGREQYF.

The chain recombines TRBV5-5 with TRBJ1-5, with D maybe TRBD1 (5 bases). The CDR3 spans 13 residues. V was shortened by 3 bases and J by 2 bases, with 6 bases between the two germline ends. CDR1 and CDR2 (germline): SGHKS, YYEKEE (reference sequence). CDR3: CASSWGGNQPQHF. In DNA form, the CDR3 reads TGTGCCAGCAGCTGGGGGGGCAATCAGCCCCAGCATTTT.

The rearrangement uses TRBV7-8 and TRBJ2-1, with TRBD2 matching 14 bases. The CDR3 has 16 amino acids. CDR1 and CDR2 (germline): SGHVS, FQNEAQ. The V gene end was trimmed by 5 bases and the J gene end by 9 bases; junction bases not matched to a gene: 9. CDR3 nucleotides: TGTGCCAGCAGCCAAGAGACTAGCGGGGGGGTTTTTGAGCAGTTCTTC. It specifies CASSQETSGGVFEQFF.

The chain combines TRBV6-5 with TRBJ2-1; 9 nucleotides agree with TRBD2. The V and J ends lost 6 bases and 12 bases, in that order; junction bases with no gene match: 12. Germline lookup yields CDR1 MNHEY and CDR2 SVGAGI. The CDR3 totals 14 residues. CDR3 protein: CASSSGAAGGTQFF. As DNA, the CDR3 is TGTGCCAGCAGCTCGGGGGCAGCGGGAGGAACGCAGTTCTTC.

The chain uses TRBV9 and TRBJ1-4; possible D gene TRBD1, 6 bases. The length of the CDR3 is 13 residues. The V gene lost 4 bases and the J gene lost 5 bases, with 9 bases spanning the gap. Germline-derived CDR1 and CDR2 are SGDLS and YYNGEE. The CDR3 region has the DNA TGTGCCAGCAGCATTACAGGGAATGAAAAACTGTTTTTT. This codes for CASSITGNEKLFF.

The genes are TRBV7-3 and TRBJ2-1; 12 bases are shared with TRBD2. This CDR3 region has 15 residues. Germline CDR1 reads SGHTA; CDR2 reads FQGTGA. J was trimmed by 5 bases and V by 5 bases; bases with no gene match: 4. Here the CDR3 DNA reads TGTGCCAGCAGCCCCACTAGCGGGGGGAACAATGAGCAGTTCTTC. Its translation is CASSPTSGGNNEQFF.

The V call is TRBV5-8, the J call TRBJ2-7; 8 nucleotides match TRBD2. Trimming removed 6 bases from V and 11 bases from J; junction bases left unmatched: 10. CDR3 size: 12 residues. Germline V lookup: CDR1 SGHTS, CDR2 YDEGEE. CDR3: CASKPGGAIKYF. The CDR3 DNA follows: TGTGCCAGCAAACCGGGGGGGGCGATCAAGTACTTC.

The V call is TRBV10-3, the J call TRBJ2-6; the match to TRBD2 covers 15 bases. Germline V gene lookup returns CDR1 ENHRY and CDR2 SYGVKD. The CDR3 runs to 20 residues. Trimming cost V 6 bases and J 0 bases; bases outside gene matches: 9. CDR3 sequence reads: CAISSGLAGGTNSGANVLTF. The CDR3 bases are TGTGCCATCAGCTCGGGACTAGCGGGAGGCACCAACTCTGGGGCCAACGTCCTGACTTTC.

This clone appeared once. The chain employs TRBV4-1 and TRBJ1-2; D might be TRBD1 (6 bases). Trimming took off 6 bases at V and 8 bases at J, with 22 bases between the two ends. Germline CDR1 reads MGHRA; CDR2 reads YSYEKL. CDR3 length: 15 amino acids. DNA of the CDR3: TGCGCCAGCAGTAAGACACCCGGGACATCGGTCGGCTACACCTTC. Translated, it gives CASSKTPGTSVGYTF.

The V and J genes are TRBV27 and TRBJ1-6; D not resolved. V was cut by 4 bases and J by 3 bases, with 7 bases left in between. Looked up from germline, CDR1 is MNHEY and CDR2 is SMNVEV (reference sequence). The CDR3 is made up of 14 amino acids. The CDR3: CASSSGFYNSPLHF. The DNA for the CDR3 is TGTGCCAGCAGTTCGGGATTCTATAATTCACCCCTCCACTTT.

CDR3 sequence: CASSPGFKETQYF. The CDR3 DNA follows: TGCGCCAGCAGTCCGGGATTCAAAGAGACCCAGTACTTC. V gene TRBV5-1 combines with J gene TRBJ2-5, with a weak D call TRBD2 (5 bases). Germline loops: CDR1 SGHRS, CDR2 YFSETQ. The V end was cut by 5 bases, the J end by 3 bases, with 11 bases between. This CDR3 is 13 amino acids long.

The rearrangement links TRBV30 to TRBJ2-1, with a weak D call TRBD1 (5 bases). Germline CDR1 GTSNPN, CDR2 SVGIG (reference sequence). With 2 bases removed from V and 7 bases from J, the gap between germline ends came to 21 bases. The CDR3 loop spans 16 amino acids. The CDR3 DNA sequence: TGTGCCTGGAGTACCTACGCGTCAGGGAAAGTGAATGAGCAGTTCTTC. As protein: CAWSTYASGKVNEQFF.